The clone carrying this T cell receptor (beta chain) was recorded at least ten times. It may be a read error: a sequence one base away is much more abundant. The CDR3 totals 15 residues. V was pared by 2 bases and J by 7 bases, with 10 bases of the junction left unmatched. Looked up from germline, CDR1 is SGHTA and CDR2 is FQGNSA. TCRdb re-derived calls from the PCR reads in MiXCR, one entry per CDR3 protein. The sample contains about 11,000 distinct CDR3 sequences, roughly 52% of which appear only once. This sample is drawn from a study of tumor-infiltrating lymphocytes in oesophageal squamous cell carcinoma.

The chain uses TRBV7-2 and TRBJ2-7; the match to TRBD1 covers 8 bases. The TCR comes from a female donor with esophageal squamous cell carcinoma. Material: esophageal tumor tissue. CDR3 in DNA: TGTGCCAGCAGCTTAAGGACAGGGAAGCACAATGAGCAGTACTTC. It translates to CASSLRTGKHNEQYF.